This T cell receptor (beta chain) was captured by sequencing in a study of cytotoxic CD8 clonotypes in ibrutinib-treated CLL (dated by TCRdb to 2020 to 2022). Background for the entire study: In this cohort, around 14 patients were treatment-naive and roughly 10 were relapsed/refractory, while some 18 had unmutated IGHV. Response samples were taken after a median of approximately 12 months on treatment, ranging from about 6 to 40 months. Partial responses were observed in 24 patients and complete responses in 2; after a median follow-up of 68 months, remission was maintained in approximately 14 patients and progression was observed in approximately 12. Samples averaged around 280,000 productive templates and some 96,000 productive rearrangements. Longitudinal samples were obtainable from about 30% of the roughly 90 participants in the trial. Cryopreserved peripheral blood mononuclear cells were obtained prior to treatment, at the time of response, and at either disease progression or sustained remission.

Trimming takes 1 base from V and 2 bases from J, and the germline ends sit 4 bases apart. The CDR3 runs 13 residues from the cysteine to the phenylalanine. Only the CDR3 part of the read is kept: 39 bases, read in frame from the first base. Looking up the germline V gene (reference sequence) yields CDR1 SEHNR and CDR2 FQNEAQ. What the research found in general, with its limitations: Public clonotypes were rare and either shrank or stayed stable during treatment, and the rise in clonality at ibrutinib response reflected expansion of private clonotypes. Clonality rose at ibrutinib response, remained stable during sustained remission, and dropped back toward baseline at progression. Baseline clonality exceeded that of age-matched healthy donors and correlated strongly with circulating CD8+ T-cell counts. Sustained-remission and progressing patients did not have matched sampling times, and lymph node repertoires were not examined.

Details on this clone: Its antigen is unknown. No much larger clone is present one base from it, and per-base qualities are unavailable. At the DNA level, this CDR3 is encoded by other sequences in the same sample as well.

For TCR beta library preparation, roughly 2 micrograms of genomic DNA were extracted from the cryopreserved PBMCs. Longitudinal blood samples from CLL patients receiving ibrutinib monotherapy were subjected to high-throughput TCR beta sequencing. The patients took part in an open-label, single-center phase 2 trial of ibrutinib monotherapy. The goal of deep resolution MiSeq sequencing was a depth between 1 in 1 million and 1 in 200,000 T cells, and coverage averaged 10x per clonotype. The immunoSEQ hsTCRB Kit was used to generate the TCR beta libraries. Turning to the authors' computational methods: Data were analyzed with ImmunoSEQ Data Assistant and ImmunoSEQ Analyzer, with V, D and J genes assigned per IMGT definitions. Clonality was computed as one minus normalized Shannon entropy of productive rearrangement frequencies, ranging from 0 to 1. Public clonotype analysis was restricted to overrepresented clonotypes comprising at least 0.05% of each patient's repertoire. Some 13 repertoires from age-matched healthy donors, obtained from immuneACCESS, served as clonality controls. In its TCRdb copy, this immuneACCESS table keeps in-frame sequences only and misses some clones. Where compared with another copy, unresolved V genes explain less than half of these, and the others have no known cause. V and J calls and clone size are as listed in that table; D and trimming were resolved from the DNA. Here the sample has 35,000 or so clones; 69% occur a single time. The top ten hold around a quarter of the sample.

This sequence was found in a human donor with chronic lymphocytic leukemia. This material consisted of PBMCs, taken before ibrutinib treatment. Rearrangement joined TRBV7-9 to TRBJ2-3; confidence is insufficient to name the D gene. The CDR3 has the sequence CASSLESTDTQYF. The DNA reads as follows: TGTGCCAGCAGCTTAGAGTCCACAGATACGCAGTATTTT.